This T cell receptor (beta chain) comes out of a study of T cells in Graves' hyperthyroidism and ophthalmopathy. This clonotype was seen ten or more times. Amplified TCR beta CDR3 regions came from RNA transcripts. The study used the HTBI primer set for a first-round RT-PCR of the TCR CDR3. MiXCR was run by TCRdb on the multiplex PCR reads, yielding one entry per CDR3 protein. The sample has under 800,000 distinct CDR3 sequences, around 13% seen once. CDR1 MGHRA and CDR2 YSYEKL come from the germline V gene. V trimming: 1 base; J trimming: 2 bases; junction bases outside the gene matches: 7. The CDR3 totals 17 residues. These patients, aged 18 to 65, had recently diagnosed hyperthyroidism lasting under 2 months. Together with thyroid ultrasound, orbital computed tomography, serum thyroxine and TRAb, clinical symptoms were used for diagnoses.

The J gene is TRBJ2-1, the V gene TRBV4-1, with 8 bases matching TRBD2. Material: blood. This TCR came from a young woman with Graves' hyperthyroidism. The CDR3, as DNA: TGCGCCAGCAGCCAAGTACGAGCGGGAGTCACCTACAATGAGCAGTTCTTC. Protein: CASSQVRAGVTYNEQFF.